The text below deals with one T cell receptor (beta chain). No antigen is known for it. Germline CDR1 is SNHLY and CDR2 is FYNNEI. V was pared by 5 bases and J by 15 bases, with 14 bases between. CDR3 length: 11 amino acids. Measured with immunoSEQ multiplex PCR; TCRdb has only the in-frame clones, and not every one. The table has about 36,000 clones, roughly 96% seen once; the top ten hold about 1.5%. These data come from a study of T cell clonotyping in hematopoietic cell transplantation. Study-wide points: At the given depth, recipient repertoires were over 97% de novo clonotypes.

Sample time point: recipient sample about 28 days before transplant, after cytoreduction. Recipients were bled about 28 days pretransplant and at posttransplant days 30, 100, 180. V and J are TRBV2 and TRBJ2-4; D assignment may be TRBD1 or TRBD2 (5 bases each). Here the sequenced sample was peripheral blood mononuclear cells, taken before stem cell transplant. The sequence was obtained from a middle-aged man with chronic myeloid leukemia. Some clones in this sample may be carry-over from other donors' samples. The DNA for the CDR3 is TGTGCCAGCAGTCTACTGGGGGATCGGTACTTC. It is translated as CASSLLGDRYF.